This TCR beta chain was sequenced in a study of CD8 T cells in ankylosing spondylitis. TCRdb ran MiXCR on the 5' RACE reads and lists one entry per CDR3 protein. The table has hundreds of thousands of distinct CDR3 sequences, under 30% seen once. Germline V gene lookup returns CDR1 SQVTM and CDR2 ANQGSEA. Trimming pared 4 bases from V and 7 bases from J, leaving 16 bases between. The CDR3 totals 13 residues. This clonotype was seen a few times. This chain joins TRBV29-1 and TRBJ1-2; D remains unclear. This TCR came from a male donor with ankylosing spondylitis or in good health (not recorded which). Material for sequencing was blood, either unsorted or a sorted T cell fraction (not recorded which). Here the CDR3 reads CSVVLFGNLGYTF. The CDR3 DNA reads as TGCAGCGTTGTCCTTTTCGGGAATCTTGGCTACACCTTC.